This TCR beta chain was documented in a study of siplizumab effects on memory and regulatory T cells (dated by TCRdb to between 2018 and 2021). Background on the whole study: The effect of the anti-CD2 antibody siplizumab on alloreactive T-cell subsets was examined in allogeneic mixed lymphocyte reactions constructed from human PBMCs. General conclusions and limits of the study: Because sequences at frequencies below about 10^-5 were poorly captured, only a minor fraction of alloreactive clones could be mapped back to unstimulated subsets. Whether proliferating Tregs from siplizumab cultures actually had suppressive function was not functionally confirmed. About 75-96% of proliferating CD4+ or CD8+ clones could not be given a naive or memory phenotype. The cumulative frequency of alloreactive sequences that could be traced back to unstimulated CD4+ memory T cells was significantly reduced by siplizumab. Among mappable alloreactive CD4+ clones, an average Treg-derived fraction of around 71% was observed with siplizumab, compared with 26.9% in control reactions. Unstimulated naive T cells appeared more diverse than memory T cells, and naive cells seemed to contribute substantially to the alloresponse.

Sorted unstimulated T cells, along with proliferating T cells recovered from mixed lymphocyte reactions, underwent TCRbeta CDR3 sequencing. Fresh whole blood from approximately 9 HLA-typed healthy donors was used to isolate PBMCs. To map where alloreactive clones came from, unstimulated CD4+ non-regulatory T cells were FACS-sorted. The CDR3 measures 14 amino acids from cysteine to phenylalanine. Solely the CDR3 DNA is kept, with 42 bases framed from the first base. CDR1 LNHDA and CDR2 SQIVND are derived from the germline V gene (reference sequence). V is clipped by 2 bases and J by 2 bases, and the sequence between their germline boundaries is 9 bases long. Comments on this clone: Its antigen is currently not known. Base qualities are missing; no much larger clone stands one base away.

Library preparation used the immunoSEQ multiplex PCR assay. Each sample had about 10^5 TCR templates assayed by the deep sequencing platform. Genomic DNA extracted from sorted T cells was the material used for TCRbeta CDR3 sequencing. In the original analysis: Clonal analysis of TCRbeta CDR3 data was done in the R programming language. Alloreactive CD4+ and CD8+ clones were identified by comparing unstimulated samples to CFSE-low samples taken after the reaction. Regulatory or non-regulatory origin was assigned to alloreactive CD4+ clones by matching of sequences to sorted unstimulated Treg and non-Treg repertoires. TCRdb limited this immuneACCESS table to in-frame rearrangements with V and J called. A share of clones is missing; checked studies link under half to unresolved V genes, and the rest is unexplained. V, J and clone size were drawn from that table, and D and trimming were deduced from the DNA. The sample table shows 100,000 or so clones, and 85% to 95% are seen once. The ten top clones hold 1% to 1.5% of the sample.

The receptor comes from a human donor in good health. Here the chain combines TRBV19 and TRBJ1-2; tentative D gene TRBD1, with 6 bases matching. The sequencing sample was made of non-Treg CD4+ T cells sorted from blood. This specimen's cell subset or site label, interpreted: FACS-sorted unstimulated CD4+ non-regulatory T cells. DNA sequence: TGTGCCAGTAGTATAAAACAGGGAAACTATGGCTACACCTTC. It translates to CASSIKQGNYGYTF.